Below are 17 T cell receptor beta chains sequenced from a single sample in a study of OX40 agonist ivuxolimab in advanced cancers. TCRdb keeps only in-frame clones here, not all; method: immunoSEQ multiplex PCR. The top ten hold around 2.2% of the sample, which has approximately 17,000 clones, around 82% seen once. The material was CD4+ or CD8+ T cells sorted from blood, obtained in a trial of the OX40 agonist ivuxolimab. The receptors derive from an adult with an advanced solid tumor such as melanoma, head and neck, liver or kidney cancer.

This clone was recorded only once. The CDR3 protein is CASSFGSNQPQHF. DNA of the CDR3: TGTGCCAGCAGTTTTGGTAGCAATCAGCCCCAGCATTTT. This sequence joins TRBV6-5 and TRBJ1-5; D gene uncertain. The V and J ends lost 4 bases and 0 bases respectively, with 4 bases between them. The length of the CDR3 is 13 residues. Germline CDR1 MNHEY, CDR2 SVGAGI.

To note about this clone: Distinct nucleotide sequences in the sample also encode this CDR3. The chain has TRBV11-2 and TRBJ2-7; D remains ambiguous. The CDR3 is 16 amino acids. The V end lost 5 bases, the J end lost 0 bases, and 17 bases lay between the germline ends. Germline V CDR1 and CDR2: SGHAT, FQNNGV. The CDR3 bases are TGTGCCAGCAGCCTACACGCAGGCTCCAACTCCTACGAGCAGTACTTC. Translation: CASSLHAGSNSYEQYF.

In DNA, the CDR3 is TGTGCCAGCAGTTTACGGGCAGGGGGCGCCCACGAGCAGTACTTC. Protein sequence: CASSLRAGGAHEQYF. V gene TRBV28 combines with J gene TRBJ2-7; 8 nucleotides match TRBD1. The CDR3 length is 15 residues. The V gene end was trimmed by 2 bases and the J gene end by 5 bases; junction bases not matched to a gene: 8. CDR1 and CDR2 from the germline V gene are MDHEN and SYDVKM.

J is TRBJ1-5 and V is TRBV19; possible D gene TRBD1, 6 bases. Per the germline V gene, CDR1 is LNHDA and CDR2 is SQIVND (reference sequence). The CDR3 runs 15 residues. Between the trimmed V and J ends, which lost 6 bases and 3 bases, there was a span of 15 bases. CDR3 protein: CASRTYGQPNQPQHF. The CDR3 coding sequence is TGTGCCAGTAGGACCTATGGACAGCCCAATCAGCCCCAGCATTTT.

The V call is TRBV7-3, the J call TRBJ2-1; 8 nucleotides match TRBD1. J was trimmed by 4 bases and V by 5 bases; bases with no gene match: 7. From germline, CDR1 is SGHTA and CDR2 FQGTGA. The CDR3 has 15 amino acids. The CDR3 loop reads CASSQGQGGYNEQFF. The CDR3 DNA reads TGTGCCAGCAGCCAAGGACAGGGTGGTTACAATGAGCAGTTCTTC. The whole variable domain, remainder taken from reference TRBV7-3 and TRBJ2-1, is GAGVSQTPSNKVTEKGKYVELRCDPISGHTALYWYRQSLGQGPEFLIYFQGTGAADDSGLPNDRFFAVRPEGSVSTLKIQRTERGDSAVYLCASSQGQGGYNEQFFGPGTRLTVL.

J is TRBJ2-7 and V is TRBV27, with a possible D match to TRBD1 (6 bases). The length of the CDR3 is 15 residues. V was trimmed by 8 bases and J by 0 bases, leaving 17 bases between them. Germline assignment: CDR1 MNHEY and CDR2 SMNVEV (reference sequence). The CDR3 bases are TGTGCCAGCGCTTTTGTCGGGACATACTCCTACGAGCAGTACTTC. Protein: CASAFVGTYSYEQYF.

The rearrangement links TRBV27 to TRBJ1-4; tentatively, D is TRBD1 (6 bases). The CDR3 is 15 amino acids. Trimming shortened V by 1 base and J by 3 bases, and 9 bases separated the two germline ends. Per the germline V gene, CDR1 is MNHEY and CDR2 is SMNVEV (reference sequence). This chain's CDR3 is CASSLWGAPNEKLFF. The CDR3 coding sequence is TGTGCCAGCAGTTTATGGGGGGCGCCTAATGAAAAACTGTTTTTT. Combining the CDR3 with reference TRBV27 and TRBJ1-4 gives the whole variable domain EAQVTQNPRYLITVTGKKLTVTCSQNMNHEYMSWYRQDPGLGLRQIYYSMNVEVTDKGDVPEGYKVSRKEKRNFPLILESPSPNQTSLYFCASSLWGAPNEKLFFGSGTQLSVL.

This clone turned up a few times. The rearrangement uses TRBV7-2 and TRBJ2-5, with D hard to call. The V end was cut by 4 bases, the J end by 7 bases, with 13 bases between. The CDR3 has 13 residues. Germline CDR1 is SGHTA and CDR2 is FQGNSA. CDR3 coding DNA: TGTGCCAGCAGCTCAAGCGCCCCTGGGACCCAGTACTTC. Its translation is CASSSSAPGTQYF. Full variable domain (rest looked up from reference TRBV7-2 and TRBJ2-5): GAGVSQSPSNKVTEKGKDVELRCDPISGHTALYWYRQSLGQGLEFLIYFQGNSAPDKSGLPSDRFSAERTGGSVSTLTIQRTQQEDSAVYLCASSSSAPGTQYFGPGTRLLVL.

The CDR3 loop is CASSPTVGMNTEAFF. The CDR3 bases are TGTGCCAGCTCACCCACCGTCGGAATGAACACTGAAGCTTTCTTT. The chain joins TRBV18 to TRBJ1-1; D is unresolved. V dropped 3 bases and J dropped 0 bases, with 11 bases sitting between them. Germline V lookup: CDR1 KGHSH, CDR2 LQKENI. The CDR3 is 15 amino acids.

The chain joins TRBV6-6 to TRBJ1-4; D possibly corresponds to TRBD1 (5 bases). With 5 bases removed from V and 7 bases from J, the gap between germline ends came to 11 bases. The CDR3 has 13 residues. In germline, CDR1 is MNHNY, CDR2 SVGAGI (reference sequence). CDR3 amino acids: CASSLDGGEKLFF. The CDR3 DNA sequence: TGTGCCAGCAGTCTGGACGGGGGTGAAAAACTGTTTTTT.

V is TRBV7-2 and J is TRBJ2-1, with 9 bases lining up with TRBD2. CDR1 is SGHTA, CDR2 FQGNSA, per germline. With 7 bases clipped from V and 5 bases from J, the junction kept 9 bases outside the gene matches. There are 15 residues in the CDR3. CDR3 bases: TGTGCCAGCACCCCCGGGACTAGCAGACACAATGAGCAGTTCTTC. It translates to CASTPGTSRHNEQFF.

This clone appeared a few times. The V call is TRBV7-2, the J call TRBJ2-5; D possibly corresponds to TRBD1 (6 bases). The CDR3 spans 14 residues. Looked up from germline, CDR1 is SGHTA and CDR2 is FQGNSA. Trimming took off 5 bases at V and 1 base at J, with 11 bases between the two ends. CDR3 nucleotide sequence: TGTGCCAGCAGCCTGAACAGGGTCCAAGAGACCCAGTACTTC. Translating gives CASSLNRVQETQYF. Variable domain in full (rest from reference TRBV7-2 and TRBJ2-5): GAGVSQSPSNKVTEKGKDVELRCDPISGHTALYWYRQSLGQGLEFLIYFQGNSAPDKSGLPSDRFSAERTGGSVSTLTIQRTQQEDSAVYLCASSLNRVQETQYFGPGTRLLVL.

This chain links TRBV7-3 with TRBJ2-7; tentatively, D is TRBD2 (5 bases). The V gene's germline CDR1 is SGHTA and CDR2 FQGTGA. This CDR3 spans 13 amino acids. Trimming removed 1 base from V and 3 bases from J, with 7 bases in between. The CDR3 sequence is CASSLNAGYEQYF. The CDR3 coding sequence is TGTGCCAGCAGCTTAAACGCGGGCTACGAGCAGTACTTC.

V gene TRBV9 combines with J gene TRBJ1-6, with 8 bases lining up with TRBD1. Germline V CDR1 and CDR2: SGDLS, YYNGEE. The CDR3 length is 14 residues. V was clipped by 7 bases and J by 8 bases; unmatched bases: 8. The CDR3 coding sequence is TGTGCCAGCGCGGGGGACAGGATCCATTCACCCCTCCACTTT. Its translation is CASAGDRIHSPLHF.

J is TRBJ1-2 and V is TRBV5-8; D is uncertain. The CDR3 consists of 14 residues. V dropped 4 bases and J dropped 3 bases, with 13 bases sitting between them. From germline, CDR1 is SGHTS and CDR2 YDEGEE. CDR3: CASSAGRLYYGYTF. CDR3 DNA: TGTGCCAGCAGCGCCGGGAGATTGTACTATGGCTACACCTTC.

V usage is TRBV2 and J usage is TRBJ2-1; 10 nucleotides line up with TRBD1. Germline CDR1 and CDR2: SNHLY and FYNNEI. This CDR3 comprises 15 residues. Trimming removed 6 bases from V and 9 bases from J; junction bases left unmatched: 11. The CDR3 coding sequence is TGTGCCAGCAGCCCCCCGGGACAGGGGTCGGGTGAGCAGTTCTTC. It is translated as CASSPPGQGSGEQFF.

Only one count was recorded for this clone. The rearrangement links TRBV5-1 to TRBJ1-1; possible D gene TRBD1, 6 bases. The germline gives CDR1 SGHRS, CDR2 YFSETQ. The CDR3 spans 14 residues. V gave up 0 bases and J gave up 6 bases, with 12 bases separating them. For the CDR3, the DNA is TGCGCCAGCAGCTTGGAGCTCCCAGGGGCTGAAGCTTTCTTT. This translates into CASSLELPGAEAFF.